These 5 T cell receptor beta chains share one sample of origin, sequenced in a study of OX40 agonist ivuxolimab in advanced cancers. Sequenced by immunoSEQ multiplex PCR; TCRdb stores in-frame clones only, minus some. This repertoire shows about 45,000 clones, roughly 90% found once; its top ten account for around 10%. The input for sequencing was CD4+ or CD8+ T cells sorted from blood, taken in a trial of the OX40 agonist ivuxolimab. All receptors come from an adult with an advanced solid tumor such as melanoma, head and neck, liver or kidney cancer.

Only one count was recorded for this clone. This sequence joins TRBV27 and TRBJ2-4; the D is unclear. V was pared by 4 bases and J by 0 bases, with 13 bases between. CDR1 and CDR2 (germline): MNHEY, SMNVEV (reference sequence). CDR3 size: 16 residues. DNA of the CDR3: TGTGCCAGCAGTTCCAATTACGACTTAGCCAAAAACATTCAGTACTTC. It encodes CASSSNYDLAKNIQYF.

The chain joins TRBV2 to TRBJ1-2; maybe TRBD1 (5 bases). The length of the CDR3 is 16 residues. Trimming removed 1 base at V and 8 bases at J, with 20 bases between. Germline lookup yields CDR1 SNHLY and CDR2 FYNNEI. CDR3 loop: CASSEGGARVLYGYTF. As DNA, the CDR3 is TGTGCCAGCAGTGAAGGAGGGGCGCGGGTTCTATACGGCTACACCTTC.

The chain combines TRBV6-5 with TRBJ2-7; no reliable D call. The germline gives CDR1 MNHEY, CDR2 SVGAGI. The CDR3 length is 10 residues. Deletions cut 2 bases from V and 5 bases from J, with 1 base between. Here the CDR3 reads CASSYNEQYF. In DNA, the CDR3 is TGTGCCAGCAGTTACAACGAGCAGTACTTC.

The chain uses TRBV27 and TRBJ1-1; 8 positions match TRBD1. Germline CDR1 is MNHEY and CDR2 is SMNVEV (reference sequence). The V segment lost 6 bases and the J segment 5 bases; nucleotides outside the gene matches: 8. This CDR3 comprises 14 residues. In DNA, the CDR3 is TGTGCCAGCAGCCGGACAGGGAGTAGAACTGAAGCTTTCTTT. Translation: CASSRTGSRTEAFF.

The chain links TRBV2 to TRBJ2-1, with 10 bases lining up with TRBD1. Germline V lookup: CDR1 SNHLY, CDR2 FYNNEI. With 6 bases clipped from V and 3 bases from J, the junction kept 5 bases outside the gene matches. There are 15 residues in the CDR3. CDR3 region: CASRPGQGFYNEQFF. The DNA for the CDR3 is TGTGCCAGCAGACCGGGACAGGGGTTCTACAATGAGCAGTTCTTC. The full variable domain, its missing parts supplied by reference TRBV2 and TRBJ2-1, is EPEVTQTPSHQVTQMGQEVILRCVPISNHLYFYWYRQILGQKVEFLVSFYNNEISEKSEIFDDQFSVERPDGSNFTLKIRSTKLEDSAMYFCASRPGQGFYNEQFFGPGTRLTVL.